The table lists the clone carrying this T cell receptor beta chain with a few counts. The sequence runs out 3 residues before the end of the CDR3; the remainder is reconstructed from the germline J gene. The CDR3 has 17 amino acids. From germline, CDR1 is SGHRS and CDR2 YFSETQ. V lost 4 bases, J lost 7 bases, and 17 bases stayed unmatched. The sample originates from a study of T cell clonality in common variable immunodeficiency. Generated by immunoSEQ multiplex PCR, the TCRdb table keeps only in-frame clones and is missing some. The repertoire yields some 44,000 clones, none seen only once; the top ten contain 8% to 13%.

The chain employs TRBV5-1 and TRBJ1-2; 9 bases are shared with TRBD1. What was sequenced was peripheral blood mononuclear cells. The TCR comes from a person between 18 and 75 years old in good health. The CDR3 is CASSQSGTGLTSGGYTF. The covered CDR3 bases are TGCGCCAGCAGCCAATCCGGGACAGGGCTCACCTCGGGTGGC.